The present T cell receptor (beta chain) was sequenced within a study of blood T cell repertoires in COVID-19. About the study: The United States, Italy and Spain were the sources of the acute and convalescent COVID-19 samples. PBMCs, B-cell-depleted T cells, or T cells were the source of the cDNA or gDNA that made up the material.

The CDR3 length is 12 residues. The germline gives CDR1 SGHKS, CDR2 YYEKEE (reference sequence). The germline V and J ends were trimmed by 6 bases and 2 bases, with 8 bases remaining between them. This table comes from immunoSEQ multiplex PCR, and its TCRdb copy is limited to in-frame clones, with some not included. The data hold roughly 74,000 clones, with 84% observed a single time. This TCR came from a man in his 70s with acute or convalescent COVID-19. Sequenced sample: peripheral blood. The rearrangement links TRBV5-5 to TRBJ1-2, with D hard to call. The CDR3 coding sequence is TGTGCCAGCACGAACAGCAACTATGGCTACACCTTC. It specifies CASTNSNYGYTF. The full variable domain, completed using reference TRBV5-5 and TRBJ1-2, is DAGVTQSPTHLIKTRGQQVTLRCSPISGHKSVSWYQQVLGQGPQFIFQYYEKEERGRGNFPDRFSARQFPNYSSELNVNALLLGDSALYLCASTNSNYGYTFGSGTRLTVV.